These 14 T cell receptor beta chains originate from one sample sequenced in a study of molecular identifiers for immune sequencing clone quantification (dated by TCRdb to the late 2010s). The library was built by means of PCR. TCRdb lists the instrument as Illumina HiSeq 4000. TCRdb applied fastp at Q25 and MiXCR to the public reads, then kept only in-frame beta chains. Rows with a matching CDR3 protein are joined into one entry that keeps the most common DNA and genes. The sample contains hundreds of thousands of distinct CDR3 sequences, roughly 23% of them found a single time. The ten largest clones add up to approximately 0.83% of the sample. Sequencing used naive CD8+ T cells from blood, with Jurkat cell RNA spiked in. This specimen's cell subset or site label, per the study, means: FACS-sorted CD8+CD4-CCR7+CD45RA+ naive T cells. The receptors were gathered from a human donor in good health. Some libraries in this study had Jurkat cell RNA spiked in.

Notes on this clonotype: A much larger clone differs from this one at a single base, so this may be a read error. This rearrangement joins TRBV27 to TRBJ1-1, with a tentative D call TRBD1 (6 bases). This CDR3 is 13 amino acids long. Germline V gene data show CDR1 as MNHEY and CDR2 as SMNVEV (reference sequence). The CDR3 here is CASSITGNTGAFF. CDR3 coding DNA: TGTGCCAGCAGTATCACAGGGAACACTGGAGCTTTCTTT.

This chain joins TRBV28 and TRBJ2-3; D unresolved. V lost 6 bases and J 6 bases, leaving 22 bases between the germline ends. The CDR3 extends over 16 amino acids. Germline V lookup: CDR1 MDHEN, CDR2 SYDVKM. CDR3 nucleotide sequence: TGTGCCAGCAGAACGGTTCTGAAATCCCCGGCGGATACGCAGTATTTT. It encodes CASRTVLKSPADTQYF.

As regards this clonotype: A much larger clone lies a single base off, so this may be a read error. The chain carries TRBV12-5 and TRBJ1-5, with a weak D call TRBD1 (5 bases). Germline V lookup: CDR1 LGHNT, CDR2 FRNRAP. Trimming took 0 bases from V and 0 from J, leaving 12 bases between them. The CDR3 contains 17 residues. The CDR3 region has the DNA TGTGCTAGTGGTTTGGTACCGGGGGACGGTAGCAATCAGCCCCAGCATTTT. It codes for CASGLVPGDGSNQPQHF. Combining the CDR3 with reference TRBV12-5 and TRBJ1-5 gives the whole variable domain DARVTQTPRHKVTEMGQEVTMRCQPILGHNTVFWYRQTMMQGLELLAYFRNRAPLDDSGMPKDRFSAEMPDATLATLKIQPSEPRDSAVYFCASGLVPGDGSNQPQHFGDGTRLSIL.

V is TRBV27 and J is TRBJ2-7, with 8 bases identical to TRBD1. This CDR3 region has 14 residues. The trim removed 6 bases at V and 5 bases at J, leaving 9 bases unmatched. Germline CDR1 and CDR2: MNHEY and SMNVEV (reference sequence). CDR3 sequence: CASRPPGTGNEQYF. CDR3 sequence (DNA): TGTGCCAGCAGACCCCCCGGGACAGGCAACGAGCAGTACTTC.

This clonotype was seen at least ten times. The DNA for the CDR3 is TGCGCCAGCAGCCAAGAATTTCAGCCGGGCACTGAAGCTTTCTTT. Translating gives CASSQEFQPGTEAFF. The V call is TRBV4-3, the J call TRBJ1-1; D gene uncertain. This CDR3 comprises 15 residues. Germline V CDR1 and CDR2: LGHNA, YSLEER. V gave up 0 bases and J gave up 4 bases, with 12 bases separating them.

This clonotype came up many times. The gene calls are TRBV4-1 and TRBJ2-7; 7 positions match TRBD2. Germline CDR1 MGHRA, CDR2 YSYEKL. With V trimmed by 4 bases and J by 2 bases, 2 bases remained unmatched. The CDR3 has 13 amino acids. CDR3 protein: CASSPSGTYEQYF. In nucleotides, the CDR3 is TGCGCCAGCAGCCCAAGCGGGACCTACGAGCAGTACTTC.

This clonotype showed up many times. This chain uses TRBV5-4 with TRBJ2-7; no clear D. Trimming shortened V by 1 base and J by 5 bases, and 7 bases separated the two germline ends. The V gene's germline CDR1 is SGHNT and CDR2 YYREEE (reference sequence). CDR3 size: 12 residues. The CDR3 nucleotides read TGTGCCAGCAGCTTGTTACTGGACGAGCAGTACTTC. Its protein product is CASSLLLDEQYF. Full variable domain (missing parts from reference TRBV5-4 and TRBJ2-7): ETGVTQSPTHLIKTRGQQVTLRCSSQSGHNTVSWYQQALGQGPQFIFQYYREEENGRGNFPPRFSGLQFPNYSSELNVNALELDDSALYLCASSLLLDEQYFGPGTRLTVT.

Only a few counts were recorded for this clonotype. This chain connects TRBV4-3 to TRBJ2-7, with D tentatively TRBD1 (6 bases). CDR1 is LGHNA and CDR2 is YSLEER in the germline V gene. This CDR3 region has 16 residues. V dropped 1 base and J dropped 2 bases, with 15 bases sitting between them. CDR3 bases: TGCGCCAGCAGCCAAGGGTCGACAGGATACCCCTACGAGCAGTACTTC. Its translation: CASSQGSTGYPYEQYF.

Note on this clonotype: Since a much larger clone is just one base distant, this may be a read error. V usage is TRBV19 and J usage is TRBJ2-3, with a possible D match to TRBD1 (5 bases). Germline values: CDR1 LNHDA, CDR2 SQIVND (reference sequence). The CDR3 has 12 residues. CDR3 amino acids: CASSPMTDTRYF. CDR3 nucleotides: TGTGCCAGTAGTCCCATGACAGATACGCGGTATTTT.

Concerning this clonotype: This may arise from a read error, as a much more abundant clone is one base away. This chain joins TRBV7-6 and TRBJ2-7, with D perhaps matching TRBD1 or TRBD2 (5 bases each). CDR1 is SGHVS, CDR2 FNYEAQ, per germline. V lost 4 bases, J lost 5 bases, and 15 bases lay in between. This CDR3 has 14 amino acids. The CDR3 DNA follows: TGTGCCAGCAGCTCCGCCCGGGGCTTCCACGAGCAGTACTTC. Its translation is CASSSARGFHEQYF.

This clonotype was seen repeatedly, ten times or more. This rearrangement joins TRBV6-1 to TRBJ1-5, with 9 bases identical to TRBD1. J was trimmed by 0 bases and V by 5 bases; bases with no gene match: 11. This CDR3 region has 18 residues. The germline gives CDR1 MNHNS, CDR2 SASEGT. This CDR3 is CASSTRWGQGYSNQPQHF. CDR3 sequence (DNA): TGTGCCAGCAGTACACGCTGGGGACAGGGCTATAGCAATCAGCCCCAGCATTTT.

This clonotype has more than one count but fewer than ten. The chain uses TRBV6-5 and TRBJ2-2; D not certain. CDR3 length: 15 amino acids. The germline V and J ends were trimmed by 2 bases and 1 base, with 8 bases remaining between them. CDR1 is MNHEY and CDR2 is SVGAGI in the germline V gene. The DNA of the CDR3 is TGTGCCAGCAGTTACGTTCAGAGGAACACCGGGGAGCTGTTTTTT. As protein: CASSYVQRNTGELFF.

The table lists this clonotype with many counts. The chain recombines TRBV7-2 with TRBJ2-5; D uncertain. This CDR3 region has 16 residues. Germline-derived CDR1 and CDR2 are SGHTA and FQGNSA. V lost 5 bases and J lost 4, with 20 bases in between. The DNA for the CDR3 is TGTGCCAGCAGCCGACCATGGGATGGTGCTGGAGAGACCCAGTACTTC. It yields the protein CASSRPWDGAGETQYF.

The sample holds many counts of this clonotype. This rearrangement joins TRBV21-1 to TRBJ2-6; the table assigns TRBD1, which was not confirmed against the DNA. TRBV21-1 is labeled a pseudogene. This CDR3 has 19 amino acids. CDR3 loop: CASSKDGGQISTGANVLTF. DNA of the CDR3: TGTGCCAGCAGCAAAGATGGGGGACAAATATCGACTGGGGCCAACGTCCTGACTTTC.